This is a list of T cell receptor beta chains from one sample in a study of T-cell memory formation after mild COVID-19. One entry per CDR3 protein, called by TCRdb with MiXCR from the 5' RACE reads. The profile shows about half a million distinct CDR3 sequences, 18% of them singletons. Sequencing used PBMCs or a T cell subset sorted from them (not recorded which). Receptors were obtained from an adult woman who had mild COVID-19 (a few samples of this study predate the infection). Cell type and time point are not known. CDR3s include the opening cysteine and the closing phenylalanine or tryptophan. A D gene is named only where the DNA matches it firmly. Some rows have no size entry. The others give once, few or many, or a class for an expanded clone.

CDR3 protein: CASGAGTTGSPLHF; CDR3 DNA: TGTGCCAGCGGCGCCGGGACGACGGGTTCACCCCTCCACTTT; D gene: .; clone size: few; J gene: TRBJ1-6; V gene: TRBV6-5
CDR3 protein: CASSLRTSGFNTGELFF; CDR3 DNA: TGTGCCAGCAGTTTAAGGACTAGCGGGTTTAACACCGGGGAGCTGTTTTTT; D gene: TRBD2; clone size: few; J gene: TRBJ2-2; V gene: TRBV12-3/TRBV12-4
CDR3 protein: CAISATSGGNTGELFF; CDR3 DNA: TGTGCCATCAGTGCAACTAGCGGGGGGAACACCGGGGAGCTGTTTTTT; D gene: TRBD2; clone size: few; J gene: TRBJ2-2; V gene: TRBV10-3
CDR3 protein: CSARVSWGLSTDTQYF; CDR3 DNA: TGCAGTGCTAGAGTTTCCTGGGGCTTAAGCACAGATACGCAGTATTTT; D gene: .; clone size: .; J gene: TRBJ2-3; V gene: TRBV20-1
CDR3 protein: CSARTGVGETQYF; CDR3 DNA: TGCAGTGCTAGAACAGGGGTTGGGGAGACCCAGTACTTC; D gene: TRBD1; clone size: few; J gene: TRBJ2-5; V gene: TRBV20-1
CDR3 protein: CASSHMQGAKEDTEAFF; CDR3 DNA: TGTGCCAGCAGCCATATGCAGGGGGCAAAGGAGGACACTGAAGCTTTCTTT; D gene: TRBD1; clone size: .; J gene: TRBJ1-1; V gene: TRBV7-2
CDR3 protein: CASSYSTPALGSNQPQHF; CDR3 DNA: TGTGCCAGCAGTTACTCGACGCCCGCCCTTGGAAGCAATCAGCCCCAGCATTTT; D gene: .; clone size: .; J gene: TRBJ1-5; V gene: TRBV6-5
CDR3 protein: CASSLRTGGPEAFF; CDR3 DNA: TGTGCCAGCTCACTGAGGACAGGGGGCCCTGAAGCTTTCTTT; D gene: TRBD1; clone size: few; J gene: TRBJ1-1; V gene: TRBV18
CDR3 protein: CASSLWQGDPYNEQFF; CDR3 DNA: TGTGCCAGCAGTTTATGGCAGGGGGATCCCTACAATGAGCAGTTCTTC; D gene: TRBD1; clone size: few; J gene: TRBJ2-1; V gene: TRBV12-3/TRBV12-4
CDR3 protein: CASSYSLGDLQYF; CDR3 DNA: TGTGCCAGCAGTTACTCGCTGGGGGACCTTCAGTACTTC; D gene: .; clone size: few; J gene: TRBJ2-7; V gene: TRBV6-5
CDR3 protein: CATSVGTGIADTQYF; CDR3 DNA: TGTGCCACCAGTGTCGGGACAGGGATCGCAGATACGCAGTATTTT; D gene: TRBD1; clone size: few; J gene: TRBJ2-3; V gene: TRBV24-1
CDR3 protein: CSASLGAQPQHF; CDR3 DNA: TGCAGTGCTAGTCTCGGCGCTCAGCCCCAGCATTTT; D gene: .; clone size: .; J gene: TRBJ1-5; V gene: TRBV20-1
CDR3 protein: CASSQGGVEKLFF; CDR3 DNA: TGTGCCAGCAGCCAAGGGGGCGTGGAAAAACTGTTTTTT; D gene: .; clone size: few; J gene: TRBJ1-4; V gene: TRBV3-1
CDR3 protein: CAWSRGTGLVNEQFF; CDR3 DNA: TGTGCCTGGAGCCGAGGGACAGGGCTTGTTAATGAGCAGTTCTTC; D gene: TRBD1; clone size: few; J gene: TRBJ2-1; V gene: TRBV30
CDR3 protein: CASSLPGRETYNEQFF; CDR3 DNA: TGTGCCAGCAGCCTCCCCGGGCGGGAAACCTACAATGAGCAGTTCTTC; D gene: .; clone size: .; J gene: TRBJ2-1; V gene: TRBV7-6
CDR3 protein: CASNPGEQETQYF; CDR3 DNA: TGTGCCAGCAACCCGGGGGAACAAGAGACCCAGTACTTC; D gene: .; clone size: .; J gene: TRBJ2-5; V gene: TRBV6-1
CDR3 protein: CASSLGNSGSPLHF; CDR3 DNA: TGTGCCAGCAGCTTAGGAAACAGTGGGTCACCCCTCCACTTT; D gene: .; clone size: few; J gene: TRBJ1-6; V gene: TRBV7-9
CDR3 protein: CASSDRGSGNQPQHF; CDR3 DNA: TGTGCCAGCAGTGACAGGGGTAGCGGCAATCAGCCCCAGCATTTT; D gene: TRBD1; clone size: many; J gene: TRBJ1-5; V gene: TRBV6-2/TRBV6-3
CDR3 protein: CSAPRYGRDYEQYF; CDR3 DNA: TGCAGTGCCCCGAGGTACGGGAGAGACTACGAGCAGTACTTC; D gene: .; clone size: .; J gene: TRBJ2-7; V gene: TRBV20-1
CDR3 protein: CASSPRQGARKGYTF; CDR3 DNA: TGTGCCAGCAGCCCAAGACAGGGGGCCAGGAAGGGCTACACCTTC; D gene: TRBD1; clone size: .; J gene: TRBJ1-2; V gene: TRBV7-3
CDR3 protein: CATQGTGGSPLHF; CDR3 DNA: TGTGCCACCCAGGGGACAGGTGGTTCACCCCTCCACTTT; D gene: TRBD1; clone size: .; J gene: TRBJ1-6; V gene: TRBV24-1
CDR3 protein: CASSSPETSALHTDTQYF; CDR3 DNA: TGTGCCAGCAGCTCCCCCGAGACTAGCGCCCTCCATACAGATACGCAGTATTTT; D gene: TRBD2; clone size: many; J gene: TRBJ2-3; V gene: TRBV7-9